These 21 T cell receptor beta chains were sequenced from one sample in a study of cytomegalovirus exposure and HLA in healthy donors. PCR employed 60 Vbeta and 13 Jbeta primers. Profiled with immunoSEQ multiplex PCR; TCRdb holds only in-frame clones, not every one. The sample yields 150,000 to 200,000 clones, approximately 79% seen once. Specimen: PBMCs. The receptors come from a woman in her twenties or thirties in good health and CMV-seropositive.

This sequence joins TRBV6-1 and TRBJ1-6; TRBD1 is a possible D gene (6 bases). Germline V gives CDR1 MNHNS, CDR2 SASEGT. The V and J ends lost 0 bases and 10 bases respectively, with 10 bases between them. CDR3 length: 14 residues. CDR3 sequence reads: CASSEAPQGSPLHF. In nucleotides, the CDR3 is TGTGCCAGCAGTGAAGCGCCACAGGGCTCACCCCTCCACTTT.

This clone appeared a single time. The chain is built from TRBV27 and TRBJ2-7; 11 bases map to TRBD1. Germline CDR1 reads MNHEY; CDR2 reads SMNVEV (reference sequence). The CDR3 is 16 residues long. With 6 bases clipped from V and 1 base from J, the junction kept 8 bases outside the gene matches. The CDR3 sequence is CASRTSGTGGSYEQYF. CDR3 sequence (DNA): TGTGCCAGCAGAACTTCCGGGACAGGGGGTTCCTACGAGCAGTACTTC.

This rearrangement joins TRBV7-8 to TRBJ1-5; D not resolved. Trimming pared 0 bases from V and 4 bases from J, leaving 10 bases between. Per the germline V gene, CDR1 is SGHVS and CDR2 is FQNEAQ. The CDR3 is made up of 15 amino acids. The CDR3, as DNA: TGTGCCAGCAGCTTAGCGGCAGGCCCTAATCAGCCCCAGCATTTT. Translation: CASSLAAGPNQPQHF.

This clone appeared a single time. This chain connects TRBV5-1 to TRBJ2-5; tentatively, D is TRBD1 (6 bases). V was pared by 1 base and J by 6 bases, with 19 bases between. This CDR3 has 16 residues. Germline V gives CDR1 SGHRS, CDR2 YFSETQ. CDR3 bases: TGCGCCAGCAGCTTGATTGGGGACACCGGAGGAAAGACCCAGTACTTC. It is translated as CASSLIGDTGGKTQYF. The whole variable domain, filled in from reference TRBV5-1 and TRBJ2-5, reads KAGVTQTPRYLIKTRGQQVTLSCSPISGHRSVSWYQQTPGQGLQFLFEYFSETQRNKGNFPGRFSGRQFSNSRSEMNVSTLELGDSALYLCASSLIGDTGGKTQYFGPGTRLLVL.

The chain recombines TRBV19 with TRBJ1-1, with 7 bases fitting TRBD1. Trimming cost V 7 bases and J 3 bases; bases outside gene matches: 14. CDR1 and CDR2 from the germline V gene are LNHDA and SQIVND (reference sequence). The CDR3 spans 16 residues. The CDR3 spells CASIHLQGLGYTEAFF. The DNA of the CDR3 is TGTGCCAGTATCCACTTACAGGGGTTGGGGTACACTGAAGCTTTCTTT.

The V and J genes are TRBV18 and TRBJ2-7; D is possibly TRBD2 (6 bases). V was shortened by 4 bases and J by 2 bases, with 15 bases between the two germline ends. Germline CDR1 and CDR2: KGHSH and LQKENI. The CDR3 is 15 amino acids. CDR3 nucleotide sequence: TGTGCCAGCTCACTAGGAGGGAGTTCTACCTACGAGCAGTACTTC. Translation: CASSLGGSSTYEQYF.

The chain couples TRBV5-6 to TRBJ2-5; tentatively, D is TRBD1 (6 bases). V dropped 1 base and J dropped 5 bases, with 12 bases sitting between them. CDR1 and CDR2 from the germline V gene are SGHDT and YYEEEE. This CDR3 is 14 amino acids long. The CDR3 DNA follows: TGTGCCAGCAGCTTGACGTCAGGGGAGGAGACCCAGTACTTC. The encoded protein is CASSLTSGEETQYF.

This rearrangement joins TRBV2 to TRBJ2-7; 10 bases fit TRBD2. Germline values: CDR1 SNHLY, CDR2 FYNNEI. The CDR3 extends over 17 amino acids. Losses at the gene ends were 6 bases for V and 3 bases for J; bases not matched to a gene: 14. This CDR3 reads CASRTLRVSGGDYEQYF. CDR3 nucleotides: TGTGCCAGCAGAACCCTACGGGTCAGCGGGGGGGACTACGAGCAGTACTTC.

This clone was observed a few times. The V and J genes are TRBV7-9 and TRBJ1-3, with D uncertain. Germline V lookup: CDR1 SEHNR, CDR2 FQNEAQ (reference sequence). V dropped 5 bases and J dropped 0 bases, with 5 bases sitting between them. The CDR3 consists of 13 residues. CDR3 protein: CASSLSSGNTIYF. CDR3 DNA: TGTGCCAGCAGCCTTAGCTCTGGAAACACCATATATTTT.

This rearrangement joins TRBV13 to TRBJ2-5; TRBD2 might be the D (5 bases). Germline V gene lookup returns CDR1 PRHDT and CDR2 FYEKMQ (reference sequence). CDR3 length: 13 residues. The V end lost 4 bases, the J end lost 0 bases, and 6 bases lay between the germline ends. The CDR3 bases are TGTGCCAGCAGCTCCGGGGACCAAGAGACCCAGTACTTC. It yields the protein CASSSGDQETQYF.

This clone was seen a single time. The chain combines TRBV7-8 with TRBJ2-5; a weak D match, TRBD1 (6 bases). With 5 bases removed from V and 0 bases from J, the gap between germline ends came to 10 bases. Per germline, CDR1 SGHVS and CDR2 FQNEAQ. The CDR3 contains 14 residues. CDR3 DNA: TGTGCCAGCAGCCATGGACAGTACCAAGAGACCCAGTACTTC. Translation: CASSHGQYQETQYF.

This chain connects TRBV7-7 to TRBJ2-5; 7 bases are a match to TRBD2. J was trimmed by 1 base and V by 5 bases; bases with no gene match: 7. The CDR3 contains 15 residues. Per the germline V gene, CDR1 is SSHAT and CDR2 is FNYEAQ (reference sequence). CDR3 protein: CASSPRGGSQETQYF. The CDR3 DNA sequence: TGTGCCAGCAGCCCGAGGGGAGGGTCCCAAGAGACCCAGTACTTC.

The chain combines TRBV27 with TRBJ2-7; TRBD2 is a possible D gene (7 bases). This CDR3 has 12 residues. CDR1 and CDR2 from the germline V gene are MNHEY and SMNVEV (reference sequence). Trimming took off 5 bases at V and 11 bases at J, with 16 bases between the two ends. The CDR3 sequence is CASSIGGAVEYF. Written as DNA, the CDR3 is TGTGCCAGCAGTATTGGGGGGGCCGTGGAGTACTTC.

The genes are TRBV9 and TRBJ2-7; 7 bases align to TRBD2. The V and J ends lost 0 bases and 3 bases, in that order; junction bases with no gene match: 6. Germline CDR1 is SGDLS and CDR2 is YYNGEE. CDR3 length: 15 amino acids. The CDR3 region is CASSVAGTNSYEQYF. CDR3 in DNA: TGTGCCAGCAGCGTAGCCGGGACTAATAGCTACGAGCAGTACTTC.

The J gene is TRBJ2-2, the V gene TRBV4-3, with a possible D match to TRBD1 (6 bases). The V end lost 0 bases, the J end lost 4 bases, and 9 bases lay between the germline ends. There are 15 residues in the CDR3. Germline V gene lookup returns CDR1 LGHNA and CDR2 YSLEER. CDR3 coding DNA: TGCGCCAGCAGCCAAGAGGCCAGGGGCACCGGGGAGCTGTTTTTT. Translated: CASSQEARGTGELFF.

This sequence joins TRBV2 and TRBJ2-2; 7 nucleotides match TRBD1. With 6 bases clipped from V and 2 bases from J, the junction kept 6 bases outside the gene matches. The CDR3 has 15 residues. CDR1 is SNHLY and CDR2 is FYNNEI in the germline V gene. The CDR3 is CASRAGTVNTGELFF. The CDR3 DNA is TGTGCCAGCAGGGCCGGGACAGTAAACACCGGGGAGCTGTTTTTT.

The chain recombines TRBV2 with TRBJ2-1, with 8 bases identical to TRBD2. This CDR3 is 14 amino acids long. Germline assignment: CDR1 SNHLY and CDR2 FYNNEI. The junction had 2 bases not matched to a gene; V was cut back by 2 bases and J by 5 bases. The CDR3 sequence is CASSEMRGDNEQFF. CDR3 nucleotide sequence: TGTGCCAGCAGTGAAATGCGGGGGGACAATGAGCAGTTCTTC.

The chain employs TRBV9 and TRBJ2-7, with TRBD1 matching over 9 bases. The V gene's germline CDR1 is SGDLS and CDR2 YYNGEE. This CDR3 comprises 14 residues. Trimming removed 2 bases from V and 3 bases from J; junction bases left unmatched: 3. CDR3 in DNA: TGTGCCAGCAGCGTCACGGGACAGGGCTACGAGCAGTACTTC. This codes for CASSVTGQGYEQYF.

The chain couples TRBV4-2 to TRBJ2-1, with 12 bases lining up with TRBD2. The V gene's germline CDR1 is LGHNA and CDR2 YNFKEQ. V was clipped by 2 bases and J by 4 bases; unmatched bases: 9. The CDR3 consists of 18 residues. CDR3 residues: CASSQLAGGHNDYNEQFF. For the CDR3, the DNA is TGTGCCAGCAGCCAACTAGCGGGGGGGCATAATGATTACAATGAGCAGTTCTTC.

This chain uses TRBV5-1 with TRBJ2-5, with 12 nucleotides matching TRBD1. From germline, CDR1 is SGHRS and CDR2 YFSETQ. With V trimmed by 4 bases and J by 6 bases, 7 bases remained unmatched. CDR3 length: 15 amino acids. This chain's CDR3 is CASSTGGTGGQTQYF. The CDR3 nucleotides are TGCGCCAGCAGCACCGGCGGGACAGGGGGCCAGACCCAGTACTTC.

The rearrangement links TRBV4-1 to TRBJ1-6, with D possibly being TRBD1 (5 bases). Germline loops: CDR1 MGHRA, CDR2 YSYEKL. CDR3 length: 15 residues. The V gene lost 1 base and the J gene lost 9 bases, with 13 bases spanning the gap. The CDR3 bases are TGCGCCAGCAGCCAAGTGAGGCAGGGTGGTTCACCCCTCCACTTT. Its translation: CASSQVRQGGSPLHF.